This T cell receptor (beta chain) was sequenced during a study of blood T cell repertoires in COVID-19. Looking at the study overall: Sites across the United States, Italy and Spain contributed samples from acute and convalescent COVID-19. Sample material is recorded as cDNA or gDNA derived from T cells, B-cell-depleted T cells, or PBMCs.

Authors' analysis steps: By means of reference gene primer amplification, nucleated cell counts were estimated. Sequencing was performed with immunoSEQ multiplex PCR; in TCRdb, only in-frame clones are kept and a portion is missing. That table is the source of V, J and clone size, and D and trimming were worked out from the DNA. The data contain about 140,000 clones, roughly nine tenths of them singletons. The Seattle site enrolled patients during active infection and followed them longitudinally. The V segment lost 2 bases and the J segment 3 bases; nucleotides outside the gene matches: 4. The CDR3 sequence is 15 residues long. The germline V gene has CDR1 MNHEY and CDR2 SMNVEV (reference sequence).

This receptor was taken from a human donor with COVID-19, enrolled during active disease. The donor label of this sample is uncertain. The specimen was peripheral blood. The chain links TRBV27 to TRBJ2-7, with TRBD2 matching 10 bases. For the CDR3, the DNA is TGTGCCAGCAGTTTACAGTCTAGCGGGGGCTACGAGCAGTACTTC. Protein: CASSLQSSGGYEQYF.